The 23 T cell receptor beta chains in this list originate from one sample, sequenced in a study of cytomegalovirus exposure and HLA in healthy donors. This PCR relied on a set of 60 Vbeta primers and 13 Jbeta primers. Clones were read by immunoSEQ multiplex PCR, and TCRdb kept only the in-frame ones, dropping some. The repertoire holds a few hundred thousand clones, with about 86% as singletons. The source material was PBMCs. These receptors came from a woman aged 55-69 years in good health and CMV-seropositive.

The CDR3 reads CASSPRDGRGFYNEQFF. In DNA form, the CDR3 reads TGTGCCAGCTCACCACGGGACGGGAGGGGTTTCTACAATGAGCAGTTCTTC. The chain joins TRBV18 to TRBJ2-1; 8 bases agree with TRBD2. This CDR3 is built from 17 residues. CDR1 is KGHSH, CDR2 LQKENI, per germline. Trimming removed 1 base from V and 3 bases from J; junction bases left unmatched: 8.

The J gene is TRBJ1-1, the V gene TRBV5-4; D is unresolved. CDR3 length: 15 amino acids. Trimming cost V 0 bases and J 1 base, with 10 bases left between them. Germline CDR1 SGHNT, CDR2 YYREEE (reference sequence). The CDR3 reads CASSLGAETNTEAFF. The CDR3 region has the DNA TGTGCCAGCAGCTTGGGTGCAGAAACGAACACTGAAGCTTTCTTT.

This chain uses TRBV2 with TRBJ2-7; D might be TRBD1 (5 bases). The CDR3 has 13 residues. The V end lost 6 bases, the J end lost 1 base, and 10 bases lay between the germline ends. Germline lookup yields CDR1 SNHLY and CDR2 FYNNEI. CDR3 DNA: TGTGCCAGCAGAGCCACAGGTTCCTACGAGCAGTACTTC. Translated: CASRATGSYEQYF.

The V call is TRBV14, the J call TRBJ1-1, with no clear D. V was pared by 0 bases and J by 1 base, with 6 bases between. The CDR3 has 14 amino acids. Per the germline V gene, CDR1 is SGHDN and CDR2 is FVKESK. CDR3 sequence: CASSQEARNTEAFF. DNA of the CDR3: TGTGCCAGCAGCCAAGAGGCCAGGAACACTGAAGCTTTCTTT.

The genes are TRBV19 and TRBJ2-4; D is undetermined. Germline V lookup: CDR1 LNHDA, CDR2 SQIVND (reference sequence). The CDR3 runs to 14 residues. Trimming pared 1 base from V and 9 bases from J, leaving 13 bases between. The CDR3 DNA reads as TGTGCCAGTAGTATAGTTGGTAGAAGTTCCATTCAGTACTTC. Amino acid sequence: CASSIVGRSSIQYF.

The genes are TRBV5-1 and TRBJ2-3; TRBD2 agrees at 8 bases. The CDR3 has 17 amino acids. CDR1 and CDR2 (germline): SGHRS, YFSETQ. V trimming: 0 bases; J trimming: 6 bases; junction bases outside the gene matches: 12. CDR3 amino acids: CASSLAPPGGARDTQYF. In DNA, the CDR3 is TGCGCCAGCAGCTTGGCGCCCCCGGGGGGGGCGCGGGATACGCAGTATTTT.

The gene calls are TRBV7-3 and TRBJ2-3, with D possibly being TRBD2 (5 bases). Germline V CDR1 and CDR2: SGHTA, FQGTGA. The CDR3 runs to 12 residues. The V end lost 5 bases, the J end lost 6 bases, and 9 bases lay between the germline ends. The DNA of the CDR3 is TGTGCCAGCAGCACGCCGGGGGATACGCAGTATTTT. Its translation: CASSTPGDTQYF. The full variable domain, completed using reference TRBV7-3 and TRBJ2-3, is GAGVSQTPSNKVTEKGKYVELRCDPISGHTALYWYRQSLGQGPEFLIYFQGTGAADDSGLPNDRFFAVRPEGSVSTLKIQRTERGDSAVYLCASSTPGDTQYFGPGTRLTVL.

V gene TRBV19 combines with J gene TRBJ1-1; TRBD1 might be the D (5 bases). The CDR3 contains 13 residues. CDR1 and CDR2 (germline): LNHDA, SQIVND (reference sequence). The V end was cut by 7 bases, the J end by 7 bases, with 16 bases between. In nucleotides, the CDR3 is TGTGCCAGTACCATTGCACCGGGACTTGAAGCTTTCTTT. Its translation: CASTIAPGLEAFF.

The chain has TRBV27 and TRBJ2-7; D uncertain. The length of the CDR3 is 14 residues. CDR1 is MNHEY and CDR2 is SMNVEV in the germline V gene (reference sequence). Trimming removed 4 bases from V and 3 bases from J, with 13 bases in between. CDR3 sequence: CASSSSDWNYEQYF. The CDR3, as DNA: TGTGCCAGCAGTTCCTCTGACTGGAACTACGAGCAGTACTTC.

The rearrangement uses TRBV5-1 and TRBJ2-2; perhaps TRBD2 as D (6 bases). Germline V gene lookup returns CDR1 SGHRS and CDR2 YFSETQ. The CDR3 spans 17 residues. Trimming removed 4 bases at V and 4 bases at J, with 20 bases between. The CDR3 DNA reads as TGCGCCAGCAGCCCTTGGGAGCTAGCGCGGGGCACCGGGGAGCTGTTTTTT. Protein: CASSPWELARGTGELFF.

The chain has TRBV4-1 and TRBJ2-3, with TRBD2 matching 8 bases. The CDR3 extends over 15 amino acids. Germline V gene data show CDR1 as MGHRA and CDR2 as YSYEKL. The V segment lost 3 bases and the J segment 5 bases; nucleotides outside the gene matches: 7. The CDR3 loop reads CASSQDRAGVDTQYF. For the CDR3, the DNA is TGCGCCAGCAGCCAGGATAGAGCGGGAGTAGATACGCAGTATTTT.

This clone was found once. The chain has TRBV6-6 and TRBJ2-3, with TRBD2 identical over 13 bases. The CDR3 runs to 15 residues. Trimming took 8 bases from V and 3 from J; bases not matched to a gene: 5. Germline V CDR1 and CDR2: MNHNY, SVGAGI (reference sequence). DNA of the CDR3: TGTGCCAGCCGAGGGACTAGCGGGACGACAGATACGCAGTATTTT. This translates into CASRGTSGTTDTQYF.

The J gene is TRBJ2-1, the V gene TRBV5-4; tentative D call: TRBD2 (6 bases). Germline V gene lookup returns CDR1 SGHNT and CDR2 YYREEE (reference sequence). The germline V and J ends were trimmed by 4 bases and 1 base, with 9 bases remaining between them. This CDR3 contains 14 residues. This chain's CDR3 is CASSGTSSYNEQFF. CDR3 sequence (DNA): TGTGCCAGCAGCGGGACTTCATCCTACAATGAGCAGTTCTTC.

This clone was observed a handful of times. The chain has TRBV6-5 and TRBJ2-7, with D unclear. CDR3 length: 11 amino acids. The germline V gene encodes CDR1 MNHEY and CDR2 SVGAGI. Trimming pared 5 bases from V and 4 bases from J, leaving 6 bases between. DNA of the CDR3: TGTGCCAGCAGTCACAGATACGAGCAGTACTTC. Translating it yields CASSHRYEQYF.

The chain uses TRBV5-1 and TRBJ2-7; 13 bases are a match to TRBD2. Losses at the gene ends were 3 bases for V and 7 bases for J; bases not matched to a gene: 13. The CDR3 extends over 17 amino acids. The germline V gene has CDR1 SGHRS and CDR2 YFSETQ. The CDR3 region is CASSSGTSGIGRGEQYF. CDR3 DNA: TGCGCCAGCAGCTCCGGGACTAGCGGGATCGGCCGGGGGGAGCAGTACTTC.

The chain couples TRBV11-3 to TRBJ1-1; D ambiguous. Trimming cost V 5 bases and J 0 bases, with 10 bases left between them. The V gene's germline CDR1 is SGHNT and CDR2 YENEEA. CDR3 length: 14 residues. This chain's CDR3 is CASSPGPMNTEAFF. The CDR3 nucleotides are TGTGCCAGCAGCCCGGGTCCCATGAACACTGAAGCTTTCTTT.

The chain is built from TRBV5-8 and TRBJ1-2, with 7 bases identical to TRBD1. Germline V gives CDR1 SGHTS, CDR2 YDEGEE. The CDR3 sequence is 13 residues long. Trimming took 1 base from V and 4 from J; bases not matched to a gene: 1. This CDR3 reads CASSLSGGYGYTF. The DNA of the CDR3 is TGTGCCAGCAGCTTGTCAGGGGGCTATGGCTACACCTTC.

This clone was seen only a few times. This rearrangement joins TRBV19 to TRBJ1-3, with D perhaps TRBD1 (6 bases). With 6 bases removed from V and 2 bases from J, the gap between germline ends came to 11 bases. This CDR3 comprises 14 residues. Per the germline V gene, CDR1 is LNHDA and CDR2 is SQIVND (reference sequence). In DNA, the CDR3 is TGTGCCAGTAGGCTGACAGGAACTGGAAACACCATATATTTT. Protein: CASRLTGTGNTIYF.

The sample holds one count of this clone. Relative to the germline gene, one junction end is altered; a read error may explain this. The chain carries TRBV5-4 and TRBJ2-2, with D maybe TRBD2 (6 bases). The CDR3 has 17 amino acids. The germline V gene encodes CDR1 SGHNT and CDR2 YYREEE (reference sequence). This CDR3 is CASTLGGGRRNTGELFF. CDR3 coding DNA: TGTGCCAGCACCTTGGGTGGAGGGCGGCGAAACACCGGGGAGCTGTTTTTT.

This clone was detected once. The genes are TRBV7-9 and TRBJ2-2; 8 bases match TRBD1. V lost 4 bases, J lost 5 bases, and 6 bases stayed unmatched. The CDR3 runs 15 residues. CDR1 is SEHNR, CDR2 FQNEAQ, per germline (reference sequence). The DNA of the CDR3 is TGTGCCAGCAGCTGGGGTACAGGGGGTACCGGGGAGCTGTTTTTT. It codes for CASSWGTGGTGELFF.

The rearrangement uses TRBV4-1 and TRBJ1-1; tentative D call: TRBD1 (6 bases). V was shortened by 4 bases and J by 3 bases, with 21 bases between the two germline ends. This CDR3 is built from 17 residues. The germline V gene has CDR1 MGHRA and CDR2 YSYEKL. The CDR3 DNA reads TGCGCCAGCAGCCCCGCCGGGGGGGCATCAGAACACACTGAAGCTTTCTTT. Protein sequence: CASSPAGGASEHTEAFF.

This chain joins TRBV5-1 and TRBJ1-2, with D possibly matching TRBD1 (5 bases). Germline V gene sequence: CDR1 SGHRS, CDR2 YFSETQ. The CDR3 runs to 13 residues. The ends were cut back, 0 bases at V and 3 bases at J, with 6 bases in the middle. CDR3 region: CASSLVGDYGYTF. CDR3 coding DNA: TGCGCCAGCAGCTTGGTAGGGGACTATGGCTACACCTTC.

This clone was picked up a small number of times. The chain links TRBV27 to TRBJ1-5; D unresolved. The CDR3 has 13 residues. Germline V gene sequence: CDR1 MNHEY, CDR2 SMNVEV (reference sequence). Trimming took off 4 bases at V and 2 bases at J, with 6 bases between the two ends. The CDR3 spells CASSYQGNQPQHF. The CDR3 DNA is TGTGCCAGCAGTTACCAGGGCAATCAGCCCCAGCATTTT.